These 28 T cell receptor beta chains were all obtained from the same sample, sequenced in a study of TET2 disruption in CD19-targeted CAR T cells. As to treatment: autologous CTL019 cells: CD19 CAR with 4-1BB and CD3 zeta domains. Data came from immunoSEQ multiplex PCR; TCRdb stores just in-frame clones and leaves some out. The table counts about 30,000 clones; more than 1.5% lies in the top ten. The antigens these receptors bind are not known. The material was CD8- CAR+ T cells sorted from cultured blood T cells, obtained for CD19 CAR T cell therapy. As for subset: CD8-negative CAR-positive T cells from the infusion product. The receptors stem from a man between 65 and 80 years old with chronic lymphocytic leukemia.

About this clone itself: The read is 3 residues too short to cover the CDR3 end, so that end is filled in from the germline J gene. The gene calls are TRBV7-9 and TRBJ1-2; D is perhaps TRBD1 (5 bases). CDR3 size: 15 residues. Germline CDR1 and CDR2: SEHNR and FQNEAQ (reference sequence). Trimming removed 5 bases from V and 0 bases from J, with 13 bases in between. The sequenced part of the CDR3 DNA is TGTGCCAGCAGCCAGTCAGGGATTCCTAACTATGGC. Encoded protein: CASSQSGIPNYG. The CDR3 reads in full as CASSQSGIPNYGYTF.

This clone registers medium-sized (0.01 to 0.1%) by frequency. The sequenced fragment ends 3 residues before the CDR3 boundary, so the rest is inferred from the germline J gene. The chain links TRBV6-2 or TRBV6-3 to TRBJ2-4, with TRBD1 matching over 8 bases. V lost 4 bases, J lost 7 bases, and 6 bases stayed unmatched. There are 14 residues in the CDR3. The germline gives CDR1 MNHEY, CDR2 SVGEGT. Partial CDR3 DNA: TGTGCCAGCAGTTGGTCCCGGACAGGGAACATT. It yields the protein CASSWSRTGNI. The entire CDR3 reads CASSWSRTGNIQYF.

As concerns this clone: The CDR3 end lies 3 residues beyond the end of the read and is filled in from the germline J gene. This chain links TRBV29-1 with TRBJ2-7; 8 nucleotides match TRBD1. Trimming cost V 4 bases and J 4 bases; bases outside gene matches: 6. The length of the CDR3 is 13 residues. The V gene's germline CDR1 is SQVTM and CDR2 ANQGSEA. The CDR3 DNA, read in part, is TGCAGCGTTGTGCGGACAGGGTCATACGAG. Translated: CSVVRTGSYE. The whole CDR3 region reads CSVVRTGSYEQYF.

For this clone: The DNA ends 3 residues before the CDR3 does, and the rest of the CDR3 is filled in from the germline J gene. The gene calls are TRBV6-2 or TRBV6-3 and TRBJ2-3; D uncertain. This CDR3 has 15 amino acids. Germline V gives CDR1 MNHEY, CDR2 SVGEGT. The covered CDR3 bases are TGTGCCAGCAGTTACTCGAACTCCCCGTCAAGCACG. Translating gives CASSYSNSPSST. The entire CDR3 reads CASSYSNSPSSTQYF.

On this clone: The CDR3 goes on 3 residues after the read ends, and that part is filled in from the germline J gene. At the DNA level, this CDR3 is encoded by other sequences in the same sample as well. This sequence joins TRBV7-9 and TRBJ1-2; 11 nucleotides match TRBD1. Per germline, CDR1 SEHNR and CDR2 FQNEAQ (reference sequence). The CDR3 is made up of 14 amino acids. Incomplete CDR3 DNA: TGTGCCAGCAGCCTTGGACAGGGGGCAGATACC. Protein sequence: CASSLGQGADT. The whole CDR3 region reads CASSLGQGADTYTF. Together with reference TRBV7-9 and TRBJ1-2, the CDR3 gives the full variable domain: DTGVSQNPRHKITKRGQNVTFRCDPISEHNRLYWYRQTLGQGPEFLTYFQNEAQLEKSRLLSDRFSAERPKGSFSTLEIQRTEQGDSAMYLCASSLGQGADTYTFGSGTRLTVV.

The sequenced CDR3 bases are TGCAGTGCTACCAAGTGGGGCAGAGGAGGGGATACG. This gives the protein CSATKWGRGGDT. Given in full, the CDR3 is CSATKWGRGGDTQYF. This rearrangement joins TRBV20-1 to TRBJ2-3; D might be TRBD2 (6 bases). The read gets to within 3 residues of the CDR3 end, and the germline J gene fills in the rest. V dropped 4 bases and J dropped 6 bases, with 20 bases sitting between them. CDR3 length equals 15 residues. Germline lookup yields CDR1 DFQATT and CDR2 SNEGSKA (reference sequence).

Remarks on this clone: Read data end 3 residues before the CDR3 end; the end is taken from the germline J gene. The chain joins TRBV9 to TRBJ2-7; 8 nucleotides align to TRBD2. CDR3 size: 14 residues. Germline loops: CDR1 SGDLS, CDR2 YYNGEE. The junction had 8 bases not matched to a gene; V was cut back by 3 bases and J by 6 bases. CDR3 protein: CASSASGTSSEQYF. The sequenced part of the CDR3 DNA is TGTGCCAGCAGCGCCTCCGGGACTAGTAGCGAG.

Of note for this clone: The CDR3 is cut off 3 residues early in the read; its end comes from the germline J gene. J is TRBJ2-3 and V is TRBV10-3; D ambiguous. In germline, CDR1 is ENHRY, CDR2 SYGVKD. V lost 0 bases, J lost 4 bases, and 11 bases lay in between. The CDR3 runs to 15 residues. The part of the CDR3 DNA that was read is TGTGCCATCAGTGAGTCGGAGCGCACCCCAGATACG. It specifies CAISESERTPDT. The CDR3 in its entirety is CAISESERTPDTQYF.

For this clone: The DNA ends 3 residues before the CDR3 does, and the rest of the CDR3 is filled in from the germline J gene. The V gene is TRBV3-1 (or the pseudogene TRBV3-2), the J gene TRBJ1-5; the D is unclear. CDR1 is LGHDT, CDR2 YNNKEL, per germline (reference sequence). V dropped 0 bases and J dropped 1 base, with 4 bases sitting between them. The CDR3 is made up of 14 amino acids. The DNA read from the CDR3 is TGTGCCAGCAGCCAAGACACAAGCAATCAGCCC. This codes for CASSQDTSNQP. The whole CDR3 protein is CASSQDTSNQPQHF.

Of note for this clone: The DNA ends 3 residues before the CDR3 does, and the rest of the CDR3 is filled in from the germline J gene. The V and J genes are TRBV7-2 and TRBJ1-6; tentative D call: TRBD1 (6 bases). Germline V gene lookup returns CDR1 SGHTA and CDR2 FQGNSA. Between the trimmed V and J ends, which lost 4 bases and 6 bases, there was a span of 13 bases. The length of the CDR3 is 15 residues. CDR3 DNA, as far as it was read: TGTGCCAGCAGCTCACAGGGCTTCGGTAATTCACCC. Protein sequence: CASSSQGFGNSP. The whole CDR3 protein is CASSSQGFGNSPLHF.

With regard to this clone: The CDR3 extends 3 residues past the end of the read, so its final part is completed from the germline J gene. V is TRBV6-1 and J is TRBJ2-4; TRBD2 aligns across 11 bases. In germline, CDR1 is MNHNS, CDR2 SASEGT. The CDR3 spans 16 residues. The CDR3 bases that were read are TGTGCCAGCAGTGGGGGACTAGCGGCTATACGGGAGACT. Protein product: CASSGGLAAIRET. The whole CDR3 protein is CASSGGLAAIRETQYF.

As concerns this clone: The read terminates 3 residues ahead of where the CDR3 ends, so the germline J gene completes it. This sequence joins TRBV7-3 and TRBJ1-2; no definite D call. This CDR3 spans 12 amino acids. Germline lookup yields CDR1 SGHTA and CDR2 FQGTGA. The part of the CDR3 DNA that was read is TGTGCCAGCAGCTTCGGCACAGATACC. Residues: CASSFGTDT. The whole CDR3 sequence reads CASSFGTDTYTF.

To note about this clone: Read coverage stops 3 residues before the CDR3 terminus; the germline J gene supplies the remainder. J is TRBJ2-1 and V is TRBV18; 8 bases fit TRBD1. From germline, CDR1 is KGHSH and CDR2 LQKENI. This CDR3 has 13 residues. Trimming removed 6 bases from V and 9 bases from J; junction bases left unmatched: 7. The CDR3 sequence: CASSDREESEQFF. Incomplete CDR3 DNA: TGTGCCAGCTCGGACAGGGAGGAGAGTGAG. Full variable domain (missing parts from reference TRBV18 and TRBJ2-1): NAGVMQNPRHLVRRRGQEARLRCSPMKGHSHVYWYRQLPEEGLKFMVYLQKENIIDESGMPKERFSAEFPKEGPSILRIQQVVRGDSAAYFCASSDREESEQFFGPGTRLTVL.

Points on this clone: The read ends 3 residues shy of where the CDR3 ends; the end is completed using the germline J gene. The gene calls are TRBV2 and TRBJ1-1; tentative D call: TRBD1 (6 bases). The CDR3 extends over 13 amino acids. Germline CDR1 and CDR2: SNHLY and FYNNEI. CDR3: CASSEIRGAGAFF. The DNA read from the CDR3 is TGTGCCAGCAGTGAAATTCGGGGGGCCGGA. Looking up the rest from reference TRBV2 and TRBJ1-1 gives the full variable domain: EPEVTQTPSHQVTQMGQEVILRCVPISNHLYFYWYRQILGQKVEFLVSFYNNEISEKSEIFDDQFSVERPDGSNFTLKIRSTKLEDSAMYFCASSEIRGAGAFFGQGTRLTVV.

CDR3 amino acids: CASKDGASTDTYTF. The part of the CDR3 DNA that was read is TGTGCCAGTAAGGATGGGGCTTCCACAGATACC. V usage is TRBV19 and J usage is TRBJ1-2; D perhaps matches TRBD1 (5 bases). The read ends 3 residues early relative to the CDR3; the germline J gene fills the gap. The CDR3 runs to 14 residues. Germline values: CDR1 LNHDA, CDR2 SQIVND (reference sequence).

On this clone itself: The read stops 3 residues short of the end of the CDR3; the missing end is completed from the germline J gene. The chain is built from TRBV19 and TRBJ2-1, with 10 bases fitting TRBD2. The trim removed 5 bases at V and 7 bases at J, leaving 8 bases unmatched. Germline loops: CDR1 LNHDA, CDR2 SQIVND (reference sequence). The CDR3 covers 15 residues. The CDR3 bases that were read are TGTGCCAGTAGTCCACAGCGGGGGGGAAGGAATGAG. Protein product: CASSPQRGGRNE. The full CDR3 protein is CASSPQRGGRNEQFF.

Points on this clone: The read gets to within 3 residues of the CDR3 end, and the germline J gene fills in the rest. J is TRBJ1-2 and V is TRBV2; no definite D call. CDR1 is SNHLY and CDR2 is FYNNEI in the germline V gene. The length of the CDR3 is 11 residues. CDR3 DNA, as far as it was read: TGTGCCAGCAGTCCTATTGTGAGC. Its translation: CASSPIVS. The CDR3 in full is CASSPIVSYTF. Based on the CDR3 plus reference TRBV2 and TRBJ1-2, the full variable domain is EPEVTQTPSHQVTQMGQEVILRCVPISNHLYFYWYRQILGQKVEFLVSFYNNEISEKSEIFDDQFSVERPDGSNFTLKIRSTKLEDSAMYFCASSPIVSYTFGSGTRLTVV.

On this clone: The sequenced fragment ends 3 residues before the CDR3 boundary, so the rest is inferred from the germline J gene. This sequence joins TRBV15 and TRBJ1-3; D gene uncertain. Germline V gives CDR1 LNHNV, CDR2 YYDKDF (reference sequence). CDR3 length equals 15 residues. V lost 0 bases, J lost 9 bases, and 15 bases lay in between. The CDR3 loop reads CATSREAGDRITIYF. The sequenced CDR3 bases are TGTGCCACCAGCAGAGAGGCGGGAGATCGTATCACC.

In the case of this clone: The sequenced fragment ends 3 residues before the CDR3 boundary, so the rest is inferred from the germline J gene. The chain joins TRBV19 to TRBJ1-5; TRBD1 aligns across 7 bases. The CDR3 is 15 amino acids. Per germline, CDR1 LNHDA and CDR2 SQIVND (reference sequence). V lost 6 bases to trimming and J lost 1 base; unmatched junction nucleotides: 6. CDR3: CASRVGGGSNQPQHF. The sequenced CDR3 bases are TGTGCCAGTAGGGTAGGGGGCGGCAGCAATCAGCCC. Looking up the rest from reference TRBV19 and TRBJ1-5 gives the full variable domain: DGGITQSPKYLFRKEGQNVTLSCEQNLNHDAMYWYRQDPGQGLRLIYYSQIVNDFQKGDIAEGYSVSREKKESFPLTVTSAQKNPTAFYLCASRVGGGSNQPQHFGDGTRLSIL.

Regarding this clone: The read finishes 3 residues shy of the CDR3 end, and the germline J gene is used to complete it. This same CDR3 is encoded by further DNA sequences in the sample. V is TRBV7-9 and J is TRBJ2-7; D uncertain. The CDR3 is 14 amino acids. Trimming removed 1 base from V and 2 bases from J, with 9 bases in between. Germline V lookup: CDR1 SEHNR, CDR2 FQNEAQ (reference sequence). The CDR3 sequence: CASSLEAPPYEQYF. Incomplete CDR3 DNA: TGTGCCAGCAGCTTAGAGGCACCTCCCTACGAG.

Turning to this clone: The CDR3 extends 3 residues past the end of the read, so its final part is completed from the germline J gene. J is TRBJ2-7 and V is TRBV20-1, with 8 bases matching TRBD2. Germline CDR1 reads DFQATT; CDR2 reads SNEGSKA (reference sequence). V lost 0 bases and J lost 4; bases outside the gene matches: 8. The CDR3 runs 15 residues. The CDR3 DNA, read in part, is TGCAGTGCTAGAGACTTCGGGGCGGGGGGTTACGAG. This encodes CSARDFGAGGYE. The entire CDR3 protein is CSARDFGAGGYEQYF.

Concerning this clone itself: The observed sequence ends 3 residues before the CDR3 terminus, with the missing tail filled in from the germline J gene. The chain is built from TRBV7-2 and TRBJ2-2; 7 bases map to TRBD2. V shed 6 bases and J 6 bases; nucleotides not matched to a gene: 7. Per germline, CDR1 SGHTA and CDR2 FQGNSA. The CDR3 loop spans 14 amino acids. This CDR3 reads CASRPSTSSGELFF. CDR3 DNA (partial): TGTGCCAGCAGACCCTCGACTAGCTCCGGGGAG.

Points on this clone: Read data end 3 residues before the CDR3 end; the end is taken from the germline J gene. V gene TRBV11-2 combines with J gene TRBJ2-7; D remains unclear. Trimming removed 5 bases from V and 5 bases from J, with 13 bases in between. CDR1 and CDR2 (germline): SGHAT, FQNNGV. This CDR3 contains 13 residues. This chain's CDR3 is CASSRQVKDEQYF. Partial CDR3 DNA: TGTGCCAGCAGCAGGCAAGTTAAGGACGAG.

This clone ranks as medium-sized in terms of frequency. With the read ending 3 residues before the CDR3 end, the germline J gene is used to fill in that end. The chain has TRBV6-1 and TRBJ2-4, with 9 positions matching TRBD1. The CDR3 contains 16 residues. In germline, CDR1 is MNHNS, CDR2 SASEGT. CDR3 DNA (partial): TGTGCCAGCAGTGAAGCGCTTCGGACAGGGGATGGGACT. Amino acids: CASSEALRTGDGT. The CDR3 in full is CASSEALRTGDGTQYF.

With respect to this clone: The read gets to within 3 residues of the CDR3 end, and the germline J gene fills in the rest. V and J are TRBV4-1 and TRBJ2-4; TRBD1 might be the D (5 bases). The CDR3 contains 16 residues. Germline assignment: CDR1 MGHRA and CDR2 YSYEKL. The part of the CDR3 DNA that was read is TGCGCCAGCAGCCCATCGGACATAACGGGCGATCAGCCT. The encoded protein is CASSPSDITGDQP. The whole CDR3 reads CASSPSDITGDQPQYF.

In the case of this clone: The CDR3 is cut off 3 residues early in the read; its end comes from the germline J gene. The V and J genes are TRBV2 and TRBJ2-4; weak D call: TRBD2 (5 bases). The CDR3 covers 15 residues. Per the germline V gene, CDR1 is SNHLY and CDR2 is FYNNEI. The CDR3 sequence: CASRGAGLSNYGQYF. Incomplete CDR3 DNA: TGTGCCAGCCGGGGAGCAGGCCTTTCTAACTATGGT.

Regarding this clone: The read falls 3 residues short of the CDR3 end, and the missing part is taken from the germline J gene. The rearrangement joins TRBV12-3 or TRBV12-4 to TRBJ2-3; 9 bases match TRBD2. Trimming removed 11 bases from V and 2 bases from J; junction bases left unmatched: 2. The CDR3 loop spans 12 amino acids. The CDR3 sequence: CAVAGVTDTQYF. The CDR3 bases that were read are TGTGCCGTAGCGGGGGTCACAGATACG.

About this clone: The read finishes 3 residues shy of the CDR3 end, and the germline J gene is used to complete it. The V gene is TRBV7-2, the J gene TRBJ1-2; D gene ambiguous. This CDR3 spans 12 amino acids. Germline CDR1 SGHTA, CDR2 FQGNSA. The CDR3 bases that were read are TGTGCCAGCAGCGTCCTATCCTCCGAC. Its protein is CASSVLSSD. The full CDR3 sequence reads CASSVLSSDYTF. Complete variable domain (other parts from reference TRBV7-2 and TRBJ1-2): GAGVSQSPSNKVTEKGKDVELRCDPISGHTALYWYRQSLGQGLEFLIYFQGNSAPDKSGLPSDRFSAERTGGSVSTLTIQRTQQEDSAVYLCASSVLSSDYTFGSGTRLTVV.